This T cell receptor beta chain is drawn from a study of T cell repertoires in cytomegalovirus infection. TCRdb re-analysed the reads in MiXCR, keeping a single row per CDR3 protein. This sample carries around 800,000 distinct CDR3 sequences, over 25% of them seen once, and the ten largest clones take about an eighth. The CDR3 is 17 amino acids. Unmatched junction bases numbered 6, after V lost 3 bases and J lost 1 base. Note on this clonotype: Its antigen remains unidentified.

The sequence was obtained from a human donor in good health (CMV status not recorded). Some clones in this sample may be carry-over from other donors' samples. The specimen comprised cultured CD8+ T cells from PBMCs, sampled from culture after CMV antigen stimulation. V gene TRBV12-3 or TRBV12-4 combines with J gene TRBJ2-3, with 11 bases that match TRBD2. CDR3 nucleotides: TGTGCCAGCAGTTTCGGGCTAGCGGGGGGTCGCACAGATACGCAGTATTTT. Translation: CASSFGLAGGRTDTQYF.